This TCR beta chain derives from a study of spatial heterogeneity in lung cancer. This clonotype came up a few times. Via MiXCR, TCRdb re-called the 5' RACE reads, giving one row per CDR3 protein. The sample has some 120,000 distinct CDR3 sequences, over 9% seen once. Time point in this sample: blood at routine non-recurrence follow-up after resection. The sequenced material consisted of unsorted whole RNA from tumor, nontumor lung or frozen PBMC. There are 13 residues in the CDR3. The germline gives CDR1 SGHAT, CDR2 FQNNGV. V was cut by 2 bases and J by 7 bases, with 12 bases left in between. The material sequenced was PBMCs, taken at follow-up. This chain uses TRBV11-2 with TRBJ2-7; D is unresolved. This clonotype was sampled from a male donor with early-stage non-small cell lung cancer. The CDR3 DNA sequence: TGTGCCAGCAGCTTAACCCTCCTGGGGGAGCAGTACTTC. Amino acids: CASSLTLLGEQYF.